Below are 21 T cell receptor beta chains sequenced from a single sample in a study of blood T cells in healthy people across ages. Then a second PCR, running about 6 to 11 cycles, was carried out with a sample-barcoded 5' primer and a J-beta primer mix. TCRdb re-analysed the 5' RACE reads in MiXCR, keeping a single row per CDR3 protein. The table has 650,000 to 900,000 distinct CDR3 sequences, 55% to 65% seen once. The specimen sequenced was blood. All receptors derive from a man aged 25-40 years in good health.

The V gene is TRBV7-3, the J gene TRBJ2-3; D is undetermined. The length of the CDR3 is 13 residues. V gave up 8 bases and J gave up 11 bases, with 20 bases separating them. Germline CDR1 and CDR2: SGHTA and FQGTGA. CDR3 DNA sequence: TGTGCCAGCTCCCTGGGCCACTATCTGGAGCAGTATTTT. Amino acid sequence: CASSLGHYLEQYF.

The rearrangement links TRBV5-6 to TRBJ2-4; D remains unclear. Trimming stripped 4 bases from V and 8 bases from J, with 19 bases between. The CDR3 is made up of 15 amino acids. In germline, CDR1 is SGHDT, CDR2 YYEEEE. CDR3 in DNA: TGTGCCAGCAGCCCCCGAACATCCCTCTGGGACATTCAGTACTTC. Its protein product is CASSPRTSLWDIQYF.

This clonotype was detected a few times. The genes are TRBV4-2 and TRBJ2-6; maybe TRBD1 (6 bases). CDR1 is LGHNA, CDR2 YNFKEQ, per germline. The CDR3 sequence is 17 residues long. V lost 0 bases to trimming and J lost 4 bases, with 13 bases between them. The CDR3 DNA reads TGTGCCAGCAGCCAAGAATTGGGGGCGCGCGGGGCCAACGTCCTGACTTTC. Encoded protein: CASSQELGARGANVLTF.

The chain has TRBV28 and TRBJ2-1; no clear D. Trimming cost V 2 bases and J 7 bases, with 9 bases left between them. The CDR3 sequence is 13 residues long. Germline lookup yields CDR1 MDHEN and CDR2 SYDVKM. CDR3: CASSLTIRNEQFF. The CDR3 DNA reads TGTGCCAGCAGTTTAACGATTAGGAATGAGCAGTTCTTC.

V gene TRBV20-1 combines with J gene TRBJ1-4; D gene ambiguous. Germline loops: CDR1 DFQATT, CDR2 SNEGSKA (reference sequence). V was cut by 0 bases and J by 5 bases, with 4 bases left in between. The CDR3 sequence is 12 residues long. The DNA of the CDR3 is TGCAGTGCTAGAGACTTGAATGAAAAACTGTTTTTT. Its protein is CSARDLNEKLFF.

The V and J genes are TRBV7-9 and TRBJ2-2; D perhaps matches TRBD2 (7 bases). CDR3 length: 19 residues. V shed 5 bases and J shed 3 bases, with 25 bases lying between them. Per the germline V gene, CDR1 is SEHNR and CDR2 is FQNEAQ (reference sequence). The CDR3 DNA sequence: TGTGCCAGCAGCCACACGGTGGCGGGGGCCTTGAGGGACACCGGGGAGCTGTTTTTT. Residues: CASSHTVAGALRDTGELFF. The full variable domain, rest sourced from reference TRBV7-9 and TRBJ2-2, is DTGVSQNPRHKITKRGQNVTFRCDPISEHNRLYWYRQTLGQGPEFLTYFQNEAQLEKSRLLSDRFSAERPKGSFSTLEIQRTEQGDSAMYLCASSHTVAGALRDTGELFFGEGSRLTVL.

V gene TRBV20-1 combines with J gene TRBJ2-1, with 9 nucleotides matching TRBD2. The CDR3 covers 14 residues. The ends lost 5 bases at V and 3 bases at J; junction bases unmatched: 5. The germline V gene encodes CDR1 DFQATT and CDR2 SNEGSKA (reference sequence). DNA for the CDR3: TGCAGTGCTCCTAGCGGGGCTAACTACAATGAGCAGTTCTTC. The encoded protein is CSAPSGANYNEQFF.

V usage is TRBV7-2 and J usage is TRBJ2-3; TRBD1 might be the D (7 bases). The CDR3 length is 14 residues. V dropped 5 bases and J dropped 0 bases, with 9 bases sitting between them. Germline CDR1 is SGHTA and CDR2 is FQGNSA. The CDR3, as DNA: TGTGCCAGCAGCCAGGGGGGTAGCACAGATACGCAGTATTTT. This encodes CASSQGGSTDTQYF.

This chain joins TRBV7-2 and TRBJ2-5, with TRBD2 as a possible D gene (6 bases). CDR3 size: 14 residues. Trimming removed 0 bases at V and 2 bases at J, with 7 bases between. Germline V gene data show CDR1 as SGHTA and CDR2 as FQGNSA. The CDR3 reads CASSLARGQETQYF. CDR3 nucleotides: TGTGCCAGCAGCTTAGCCCGGGGGCAAGAGACCCAGTACTTC.

The chain uses TRBV5-1 and TRBJ2-7, with 11 nucleotides matching TRBD1. This CDR3 has 15 residues. The V gene end was trimmed by 6 bases and the J gene end by 1 base; junction bases not matched to a gene: 6. Germline V gene sequence: CDR1 SGHRS, CDR2 YFSETQ. CDR3 residues: CASIGQGASSYEQYF. The CDR3 nucleotides are TGCGCCAGCATCGGACAGGGGGCAAGTTCCTACGAGCAGTACTTC.

The chain is built from TRBV14 and TRBJ2-1; TRBD1 or TRBD2 may be the D gene (5 bases each). The V gene lost 0 bases and the J gene lost 8 bases, with 14 bases spanning the gap. There are 15 residues in the CDR3. Germline values: CDR1 SGHDN, CDR2 FVKESK. The CDR3 reads CASSQDWGTPHEQFF. The CDR3 region has the DNA TGTGCCAGCAGCCAAGATTGGGGGACCCCCCATGAGCAGTTCTTC.

On this clonotype: One end of the junction fails to match germline, which may point to a read error. The chain carries TRBV5-1 and TRBJ2-1; unclear D gene. The CDR3 runs to 14 residues. In germline, CDR1 is SGHRS, CDR2 YFSETQ. CDR3 nucleotides: TGCGTCAGCAGCGTGGTCGGCCTCCCCAATGAGCAGTTCTTC. This sequence encodes CVSSVVGLPNEQFF.

This clonotype showed up just a few times. The chain employs TRBV6-6 and TRBJ1-6; a weak D match, TRBD1 (6 bases). V shed 5 bases and J shed 13 bases, with 18 bases lying between them. The germline V gene has CDR1 MNHNY and CDR2 SVGAGI (reference sequence). The CDR3 has 14 residues. Here the CDR3 reads CASSTGTSGSPLHF. CDR3 DNA sequence: TGTGCCAGCAGTACCGGGACATCAGGATCGCCCCTCCACTTT.

The rearrangement uses TRBV12-3 or TRBV12-4 and TRBJ2-5, with TRBD2 identical over 7 bases. This CDR3 has 15 residues. Trimming removed 5 bases from V and 11 bases from J; junction bases left unmatched: 17. The CDR3 spells CASSGVWGGYNEQYF. CDR3 nucleotide sequence: TGTGCCAGCAGTGGGGTTTGGGGGGGGTACAATGAGCAGTACTTC.

This rearrangement joins TRBV29-1 to TRBJ1-4, with D uncertain. Trimming removed 4 bases from V and 4 bases from J, with 10 bases in between. This CDR3 is built from 13 residues. Germline V gene lookup returns CDR1 SQVTM and CDR2 ANQGSEA. The CDR3 sequence is CSVARAFNEKLFF. CDR3 DNA: TGCAGCGTTGCCCGGGCGTTTAATGAAAAACTGTTTTTT.

The gene calls are TRBV6-5 and TRBJ1-2, with D possibly matching TRBD1 (6 bases). Trimming shortened V by 2 bases and J by 8 bases, and 12 bases separated the two germline ends. CDR1 is MNHEY and CDR2 is SVGAGI in the germline V gene. This CDR3 region has 13 residues. CDR3: CASSYAGAGGYTF. The DNA for the CDR3 is TGTGCCAGCAGTTACGCAGGGGCGGGAGGCTACACCTTC.

This clonotype was counted a few times. CDR3 nucleotides: TGTGCCAGCAGCTTGATCCCCCCGTCGGGGAGCAATCAGCCCCAGCATTTT. Amino acid sequence: CASSLIPPSGSNQPQHF. The J gene is TRBJ1-5, the V gene TRBV5-5; D gene uncertain. The CDR3 contains 17 residues. Germline lookup yields CDR1 SGHKS and CDR2 YYEKEE (reference sequence). The ends were cut back, 1 base at V and 1 base at J, with 15 bases in the middle.

This clonotype was detected a few times. V gene TRBV30 combines with J gene TRBJ1-4, with a tentative D call TRBD1 (5 bases). The V end was cut by 6 bases, the J end by 8 bases, with 19 bases between. Per germline, CDR1 GTSNPN and CDR2 SVGIG (reference sequence). The CDR3 length is 14 residues. This chain's CDR3 is CACKLFGWGEKLFF. The CDR3 DNA is TGTGCCTGCAAACTATTTGGGTGGGGGGAAAAACTGTTTTTT.

This clonotype was seen only a few times. The rearrangement links TRBV6-4 to TRBJ2-6; D ambiguous. The CDR3 covers 13 residues. Germline-derived CDR1 and CDR2 are MRHNA and SNTAGT. V was trimmed by 6 bases and J by 3 bases, leaving 6 bases between them. As DNA, the CDR3 is TGTGCCAGCAGGACCGATGGGGCCAACGTCCTGACTTTC. It encodes CASRTDGANVLTF.

The chain employs TRBV9 and TRBJ2-4, with unresolved D. The J call could be wrong; TRBJ2-7 is a better fit for the DNA end. The CDR3 length is 14 residues. Per germline, CDR1 SGDLS and CDR2 YYNGEE. The CDR3: CASSSRMITHEQYF. The CDR3 DNA is TGTGCCAGCAGCTCAAGAATGATCACCCACGAGCAGTACTTC.

This chain connects TRBV7-2 to TRBJ2-4, with D perhaps matching TRBD2 (6 bases). V was clipped by 5 bases and J by 7 bases, with 18 bases between them. This CDR3 region has 15 residues. Germline V gene lookup returns CDR1 SGHTA and CDR2 FQGNSA. The DNA for the CDR3 is TGTGCCAGCAGCCCCGGGACTGGCGTCAGGAACATTCAGTACTTC. Translating gives CASSPGTGVRNIQYF.